The entry below describes one T cell receptor (beta chain). Its antigen remains unidentified. MiXCR, applied by TCRdb to the reads, yields one record per CDR3 protein. Among roughly 250,000 distinct CDR3 sequences listed, roughly 12% were seen once. The record originates from a study of T cell repertoires in cytomegalovirus infection. Across the whole study: Signatures in public TCR beta sequences pointed to both CMV infection and matching HLA type.

Points from the study as a whole: Of the TCR beta families, the public ones yielded a cumulative frequency that identified carriers of CMV plus the relevant HLA. Dominating the ex vivo response were HLA-C-restricted CMV-specific TCR beta clonotypes.

The sequencing input was PBMCs. The receptor's source is a human donor in good health (CMV status not recorded). Some clones in this sample may be carry-over from other donors' samples.

The DNA of the CDR3 is TGTGCCAGCAGTTATAGCGGGTCGAGCGATACGCAGTATTTT. Its translation is CASSYSGSSDTQYF. This chain connects TRBV6-5 to TRBJ2-3; the match to TRBD2 covers 7 bases. V trimming: 3 bases; J trimming: 6 bases; junction bases outside the gene matches: 6. CDR3 size: 14 residues. Per germline, CDR1 MNHEY and CDR2 SVGAGI.